The next 15 T cell receptor beta chains were all read from a single sample in a study of T cells in women clearing cervical HPV infection. The method was immunoSEQ multiplex PCR; TCRdb's version includes in-frame clones alone and lacks a portion of them. The sample table sets out about 23,000 clones. Sequencing was done on a sample of blood buffy coat. The receptors here all came from a woman between 18 and 69 years old with a cervical HPV16 infection that either progressed to CIN3+ or cleared (not recorded which).

Regarding this clone: The read gets to within 3 residues of the CDR3 end, and the germline J gene fills in the rest. The chain couples TRBV6-4 to TRBJ2-3, with 9 positions matching TRBD2. Germline assignment: CDR1 MRHNA and CDR2 SNTAGT. The CDR3 covers 14 residues. Unmatched junction bases numbered 3, after V lost 4 bases and J lost 4 bases. The CDR3 bases that were read are TGTGCCAGCAGTGCCGGCGGGGGGGCAGATACG. Its translation is CASSAGGGADT. The whole CDR3 sequence reads CASSAGGGADTQYF.

Notes on this clone: The CDR3 extends 3 residues past the end of the read, so its final part is completed from the germline J gene. V gene TRBV5-4 combines with J gene TRBJ2-1; 7 bases fit TRBD1. Germline CDR1 reads SGHNT; CDR2 reads YYREEE (reference sequence). Trimming cost V 5 bases and J 3 bases; bases outside gene matches: 2. There are 13 residues in the CDR3. This chain's CDR3 is CASRRDSYNEQFF. The CDR3 bases that were read are TGTGCCAGCAGGAGGGACAGCTACAATGAG. Complete variable domain (other parts from reference TRBV5-4 and TRBJ2-1): ETGVTQSPTHLIKTRGQQVTLRCSSQSGHNTVSWYQQALGQGPQFIFQYYREEENGRGNFPPRFSGLQFPNYSSELNVNALELDDSALYLCASRRDSYNEQFFGPGTRLTVL.

Worth noting for this clone: A junction boundary mismatches the germline segment, possibly from a read error. The CDR3 extends 3 residues past the end of the read, so its final part is completed from the germline J gene. The gene calls are TRBV11-3 and TRBJ1-6; tentatively, D is TRBD1 (6 bases). Germline V gene lookup returns CDR1 SGHNT and CDR2 YENEEA. The CDR3 runs to 14 residues. The sequenced part of the CDR3 DNA is TGTGCCGGCAGCTTAAGGACAGAACTTTCACCC. This gives the protein CAGSLRTELSP. The CDR3 as a whole reads CAGSLRTELSPLHF.

Of note for this clone: Coverage ceases 3 residues before the CDR3 finishes, and the germline J gene fills in the end. This chain joins TRBV18 and TRBJ1-4; 11 bases are shared with TRBD1. The CDR3 is 14 residues long. CDR1 is KGHSH, CDR2 LQKENI, per germline. The V and J ends lost 8 bases and 10 bases, in that order; junction bases with no gene match: 9. Partial CDR3 DNA: TGTGCCAGCGAAGGGACAGGGGGTTTCAGAAAA. Translation: CASEGTGGFRK. The CDR3 reads in full as CASEGTGGFRKLFF.

As regards this clone: From the germline J gene comes the end of the CDR3, since the read stops 3 residues before it. The J gene is TRBJ2-3, the V gene TRBV20-1, with 11 bases lining up with TRBD2. Germline lookup yields CDR1 DFQATT and CDR2 SNEGSKA (reference sequence). CDR3 length: 14 amino acids. The junction had 4 bases not matched to a gene; V was cut back by 3 bases and J by 5 bases. The CDR3 reads CSASLAGGQDTQYF. The CDR3 bases that were read are TGCAGTGCTAGTTTAGCGGGGGGGCAAGATACG.

The CDR3 spells CASSEDRGLGGYTF. The CDR3 bases that were read are TGTGCCAGCAGCGAGGACAGGGGGCTCGGTGGC. This sequence joins TRBV2 and TRBJ1-2, with TRBD1 identical over 11 bases. The read terminates 3 residues ahead of where the CDR3 ends, so the germline J gene completes it. Per the germline V gene, CDR1 is SNHLY and CDR2 is FYNNEI. Trimming took 6 bases from V and 7 from J; bases not matched to a gene: 7. The length of the CDR3 is 14 residues.

A word on this clone: The observed sequence ends 3 residues before the CDR3 terminus, with the missing tail filled in from the germline J gene. The chain employs TRBV19 and TRBJ2-1; 7 nucleotides agree with TRBD2. V was clipped by 1 base and J by 3 bases; unmatched bases: 3. Germline V lookup: CDR1 LNHDA, CDR2 SQIVND (reference sequence). This CDR3 region has 15 residues. CDR3 in amino acids: CASSIGLAVYNEQFF. The CDR3 DNA, read in part, is TGTGCCAGTAGTATAGGCCTAGCGGTCTACAATGAG.

According to its frequency, this clone is large. The read falls 3 residues short of the CDR3 end, and the missing part is taken from the germline J gene. This chain joins TRBV9 and TRBJ1-3, with 9 bases aligning to TRBD1. This CDR3 comprises 15 residues. Germline assignment: CDR1 SGDLS and CDR2 YYNGEE. With 4 bases clipped from V and 4 bases from J, the junction kept 6 bases outside the gene matches. The DNA read from the CDR3 is TGTGCCAGCAGCCCTTGGGACAGGGACGGAAACACC. It codes for CASSPWDRDGNT. The whole CDR3 protein reads CASSPWDRDGNTIYF.

Concerning this clone itself: Sequencing ends 3 residues short of the CDR3 end; the germline J gene provides the rest. The rearrangement joins TRBV20-1 to TRBJ2-5; TRBD1 aligns across 8 bases. Losses at the gene ends were 7 bases for V and 0 bases for J; bases not matched to a gene: 1. Germline V lookup: CDR1 DFQATT, CDR2 SNEGSKA (reference sequence). The CDR3 consists of 12 residues. The CDR3 sequence: CSGQGYQETQYF. The covered CDR3 bases are TGCAGTGGACAGGGGTACCAAGAGACC.

As concerns this clone: The CDR3 end falls 3 residues outside the read, so it is completed with the germline J gene. The chain joins TRBV11-3 to TRBJ2-7; no clear D. The CDR3 is made up of 12 amino acids. Germline V gives CDR1 SGHNT, CDR2 YENEEA. Trimming shortened V by 5 bases and J by 4 bases, and 9 bases separated the two germline ends. CDR3 bases read: TGTGCCAGCAGCCCGCAGAGTTACGAG. Its translation is CASSPQSYE. The complete CDR3 sequence is CASSPQSYEQYF.

Concerning this clone itself: The CDR3 extends 3 residues past the end of the read, so its final part is completed from the germline J gene. V and J are TRBV28 and TRBJ2-7; 8 positions agree with TRBD2. The CDR3 has 15 amino acids. J gave up 3 bases and V 6 bases, and 10 bases lay outside the gene matches. The germline V gene encodes CDR1 MDHEN and CDR2 SYDVKM. The CDR3: CASRAVGLAIYEQYF. Partial CDR3 DNA: TGTGCCAGCAGGGCCGTTGGACTAGCTATCTACGAG. The entire variable domain, with the rest obtained from reference TRBV28 and TRBJ2-7, is as follows: DVKVTQSSRYLVKRTGEKVFLECVQDMDHENMFWYRQDPGLGLRLIYFSYDVKMKEKGDIPEGYSVSREKKERFSLILESASTNQTSMYLCASRAVGLAIYEQYFGPGTRLTVT.

Notes on this clone: The sequenced fragment ends 3 residues before the CDR3 boundary, so the rest is inferred from the germline J gene. The chain uses TRBV2 and TRBJ2-4, with 16 bases fitting TRBD2. After removal of 6 bases from V and 0 bases from J, the junction contained 5 bases not matched to a gene. This CDR3 spans 18 amino acids. The V gene's germline CDR1 is SNHLY and CDR2 FYNNEI. The CDR3 bases that were read are TGTGCCAGCAGCGACGGGACTAGCGGGAGGGTAGCCAAAAACATT. It is translated as CASSDGTSGRVAKNI. The CDR3, in full, reads CASSDGTSGRVAKNIQYF.

CDR3 protein: CASSYGSYEQYF. CDR3 DNA (partial): TGTGCCAGCAGCTACGGCTCCTACGAG. The J gene is TRBJ2-7, the V gene TRBV7-2; the D is unclear. With the read ending 3 residues before the CDR3 end, the germline J gene is used to fill in that end. The germline CDR1 and CDR2 sequences are SGHTA and FQGNSA. The length of the CDR3 is 12 residues. V was clipped by 4 bases and J by 0 bases, with 4 bases between them.

As regards this clone: The CDR3 is cut off 3 residues early in the read; its end comes from the germline J gene. The V gene is TRBV30, the J gene TRBJ1-3; D remains ambiguous. The germline CDR1 and CDR2 sequences are GTSNPN and SVGIG (reference sequence). Trimming stripped 0 bases from V and 1 base from J, with 7 bases between. The CDR3 totals 14 residues. CDR3 DNA (partial): TGTGCCTGGAGTGTCGGTCCGTCTGGAAACACC. Protein product: CAWSVGPSGNT. The entire CDR3 protein reads CAWSVGPSGNTIYF.

On this clone: Sequencing ends 3 residues short of the CDR3 end; the germline J gene provides the rest. The chain joins TRBV7-3 to TRBJ2-1; D is uncertain. Germline V CDR1 and CDR2: SGHTA, FQGTGA. Deletions cut 11 bases from V and 4 bases from J, with 12 bases between. The length of the CDR3 is 12 residues. The CDR3 bases that were read are TGTGCCGACAAGTTCGTGTACAATGAG. This translates into CADKFVYNE. The CDR3 in its entirety is CADKFVYNEQFF.